The 18 T cell receptor beta chains in this list originate from one sample, sequenced in a study of blood T cells in healthy people across ages. A J-beta primer mix and a sample-barcoded 5' primer were used in a second PCR of roughly 7 to 12 cycles. MiXCR, applied by TCRdb to the 5' RACE reads, yields one record per CDR3 protein. The sample includes roughly 500,000 distinct CDR3 sequences, 24% of them seen just once. These data also featured in a second study, about T cells of mothers and their children.

Sequenced material: blood. These TCRs come from a boy aged 5-17 years in good health.

The rearrangement links TRBV7-2 to TRBJ2-3; 8 bases are a match to TRBD2. With V trimmed by 5 bases and J by 6 bases, 4 bases remained unmatched. The CDR3 has 13 amino acids. The germline V gene encodes CDR1 SGHTA and CDR2 FQGNSA. In DNA form, the CDR3 reads TGTGCCAGCAGCGCCCGGACTAGCGATACGCAGTATTTT. Protein product: CASSARTSDTQYF. Filled out from reference TRBV7-2 and TRBJ2-3, the complete variable domain reads GAGVSQSPSNKVTEKGKDVELRCDPISGHTALYWYRQSLGQGLEFLIYFQGNSAPDKSGLPSDRFSAERTGGSVSTLTIQRTQQEDSAVYLCASSARTSDTQYFGPGTRLTVL.

This clonotype was found a few times. The rearrangement links TRBV20-1 to TRBJ2-7; 9 bases are a match to TRBD1. The germline CDR1 and CDR2 sequences are DFQATT and SNEGSKA (reference sequence). CDR3 length: 15 residues. V lost 4 bases to trimming and J lost 0 bases; unmatched junction nucleotides: 7. The CDR3 sequence: CSATPGQGFSYEQYF. CDR3 DNA sequence: TGCAGTGCTACACCGGGACAGGGATTCTCCTACGAGCAGTACTTC.

The chain has TRBV7-3 and TRBJ2-3; D is unresolved. Germline values: CDR1 SGHTA, CDR2 FQGTGA. The ends were cut back, 5 bases at V and 1 base at J, with 19 bases in the middle. The CDR3 runs to 17 residues. CDR3 sequence reads: CASSPDGRDSGTDTQYF. CDR3 coding DNA: TGTGCCAGCAGCCCCGACGGGCGAGACTCCGGCACAGATACGCAGTATTTT.

Only a few counts were recorded for this clonotype. This rearrangement joins TRBV7-2 to TRBJ1-2; the D is unclear. The CDR3 spans 15 residues. CDR1 and CDR2 (germline): SGHTA, FQGNSA. V lost 1 base and J 7 bases, leaving 16 bases between the germline ends. CDR3 nucleotides: TGTGCCAGCAGCTTAGATCCCTCCTCGTCGGGTGGCTACACCTTC. Its protein product is CASSLDPSSSGGYTF.

This clonotype was observed a handful of times. Sequence at one end of the junction differs from germline and may be a read error. The gene calls are TRBV12-3 or TRBV12-4 and TRBJ2-7; perhaps TRBD2 as D (5 bases). The CDR3 covers 16 residues. CDR3 sequence (DNA): TGTGCCGGCAGCCAGCGGTGGGCCCAACTCCCTCTCGAGCAGTACTTC. It codes for CAGSQRWAQLPLEQYF.

This clonotype was detected a few times. This sequence joins TRBV4-3 and TRBJ2-7; D ambiguous. The length of the CDR3 is 17 residues. Germline-derived CDR1 and CDR2 are LGHNA and YSLEER. Trimming removed 0 bases from V and 3 bases from J, with 18 bases in between. The CDR3 nucleotides read TGCGCCAGCAGCCAAGATCATAACGTCCTAGGCAACTACGAGCAGTACTTC. The encoded protein is CASSQDHNVLGNYEQYF.

This clonotype has more than one count but fewer than ten. The genes are TRBV6-5 and TRBJ2-3; D is possibly TRBD1 (6 bases). Germline assignment: CDR1 MNHEY and CDR2 SVGAGI. The CDR3 runs to 15 residues. Trimming stripped 2 bases from V and 4 bases from J, with 13 bases between. Here the CDR3 reads CASSYGTSRSDTQYF. For the CDR3, the DNA is TGTGCCAGCAGTTACGGGACATCACGTTCAGATACGCAGTATTTT.

J is TRBJ2-6 and V is TRBV12-3 or TRBV12-4; D gene ambiguous. The germline V and J ends were trimmed by 1 base and 0 bases, with 7 bases remaining between them. The CDR3 is 16 residues long. For the CDR3, the DNA is TGTGCCAGCAGTTTAGGCGTCGGCTCTGGGGCCAACGTCCTGACTTTC. Its protein is CASSLGVGSGANVLTF.

The chain employs TRBV7-6 and TRBJ2-7, with 8 bases matching TRBD1. Germline CDR1 is SGHVS and CDR2 is FNYEAQ. V gave up 4 bases and J gave up 6 bases; unmatched junction bases: 5. CDR3 length: 13 amino acids. As DNA, the CDR3 is TGTGCCAGCAGCTCCGGCGGACAGGGCGAGCAGTACTTC. Protein sequence: CASSSGGQGEQYF.

V is TRBV20-1 and J is TRBJ2-5, with D tentatively TRBD2 (5 bases). The germline gives CDR1 DFQATT, CDR2 SNEGSKA (reference sequence). The CDR3 has 15 amino acids. V shed 2 bases and J shed 4 bases, with 17 bases lying between them. The CDR3 region is CSARLSRPEGETQYF. CDR3 bases: TGCAGTGCTAGACTTAGCAGACCAGAGGGAGAGACCCAGTACTTC.

As DNA, the CDR3 is TGTGCCAGCAGCTCAAACAGGGGCCACAATGAGCAGTTCTTC. Amino acids: CASSSNRGHNEQFF. The V gene is TRBV7-2, the J gene TRBJ2-1; TRBD1 matches at 7 bases. The CDR3 extends over 14 amino acids. Trimming cost V 4 bases and J 5 bases; bases outside gene matches: 5. Germline assignment: CDR1 SGHTA and CDR2 FQGNSA.

This clonotype was counted only a few times. The rearrangement joins TRBV2 to TRBJ2-7, with D possibly matching TRBD2 (6 bases). Trimming stripped 6 bases from V and 6 bases from J, with 21 bases between. Germline V gene lookup returns CDR1 SNHLY and CDR2 FYNNEI. This CDR3 region has 15 residues. The CDR3 DNA is TGTGCCAGCAGGATATCGATTTTCGGGACTGGCGAGCAGTACTTC. It encodes CASRISIFGTGEQYF.

CDR3 nucleotide sequence: TGTGCCAGCAGCCCGACAGGAGGAAGTGAAAAACTGTTTTTT. Protein sequence: CASSPTGGSEKLFF. The genes are TRBV25-1 and TRBJ1-4; tentative D call: TRBD1 (6 bases). The CDR3 spans 14 residues. Germline V gene sequence: CDR1 MGHDK, CDR2 SYGVNS. Trimming removed 6 bases at V and 7 bases at J, with 15 bases between.

A few counts support this clonotype. The CDR3 nucleotides read TGTGCCAGCAGCTCACCGAACACCGGGGAGCTGTTTTTT. Residues: CASSSPNTGELFF. This chain links TRBV7-3 with TRBJ2-2; no clear D. Germline CDR1 SGHTA, CDR2 FQGTGA. The CDR3 loop spans 13 amino acids. Trimming took off 4 bases at V and 0 bases at J, with 3 bases between the two ends. The complete variable domain, with remaining parts taken from reference TRBV7-3 and TRBJ2-2, reads GAGVSQTPSNKVTEKGKYVELRCDPISGHTALYWYRQSLGQGPEFLIYFQGTGAADDSGLPNDRFFAVRPEGSVSTLKIQRTERGDSAVYLCASSSPNTGELFFGEGSRLTVL.

The V gene is TRBV5-1, the J gene TRBJ2-5, with TRBD2 matching 10 bases. Germline loops: CDR1 SGHRS, CDR2 YFSETQ. The J segment lost 5 bases and the V segment lost 5 bases, leaving 18 bases of the junction unmatched. CDR3 length equals 18 residues. CDR3 DNA sequence: TGCGCCAGCAGAAACGGACTAGCGGCATTCCTCAAAGGGGAGACCCAGTACTTC. It codes for CASRNGLAAFLKGETQYF.

This clonotype was seen a handful of times. The rearrangement links TRBV7-2 to TRBJ2-1; 14 bases are a match to TRBD2. CDR3 length equals 17 residues. V was clipped by 1 base and J by 8 bases; unmatched bases: 7. Germline V CDR1 and CDR2: SGHTA, FQGNSA. In nucleotides, the CDR3 is TGTGCCAGCAGCTTAGTGAGACTAGCGGGGGGGCTGGATGAGCAGTTCTTC. Encoded protein: CASSLVRLAGGLDEQFF.

The chain recombines TRBV6-6 with TRBJ2-3; D unclear. V dropped 6 bases and J dropped 1 base, with 14 bases sitting between them. Germline lookup yields CDR1 MNHNY and CDR2 SVGAGI (reference sequence). The CDR3 has 15 residues. Written as DNA, the CDR3 is TGTGCCAGCAGCTCTGGTGGGCCAGGCACAGATACGCAGTATTTT. It translates to CASSSGGPGTDTQYF.

The gene calls are TRBV7-2 and TRBJ1-1; D remains unclear. The germline V gene encodes CDR1 SGHTA and CDR2 FQGNSA. V dropped 0 bases and J dropped 0 bases, with 5 bases sitting between them. The CDR3 consists of 14 residues. The CDR3 bases are TGTGCCAGCAGCTTAGCAGAGTTGAACACTGAAGCTTTCTTT. It codes for CASSLAELNTEAFF.